A selection of T cell receptor beta chains follows, all from one sample in a study of cytomegalovirus exposure and HLA in healthy donors. Generated by immunoSEQ multiplex PCR, the TCRdb table keeps only in-frame clones and is missing some. Of 46,000 or so clones listed, over 55% are singletons. The specimen was PBMCs. Source of these receptors: a man aged 55-75 years in good health and CMV-seropositive. Both conserved end residues are trimmed from each CDR3.

V gene	J gene	CDR3 protein
TRBV11-2	TRBJ2-1	ASSLVVLAGTTYNEQF
TRBV11-3	TRBJ2-2	ASCAGGDMSGELF
TRBV4-2	TRBJ2-7	ASSHTNIGGGYEQY
TRBV5-5	TRBJ1-4	ASSATRQGASEKLF
TRBV11-2	TRBJ2-5	ASSLGTGGTQETQY
TRBV27	TRBJ2-7	ASSLAGTVPYEQY
TRBV5-6	TRBJ2-1	ASSLYSGSVEQF
TRBV6-5	TRBJ2-7	ASNRDRGYEQY
TRBV9	TRBJ2-2	ASSVVGYGTGELF
TRBV7-9	TRBJ2-5	ASSLLRGLETQY
TRBV30	TRBJ2-5	AWSPGLLNRETQY
TRBV30	TRBJ1-5	AWSAGTAKLQPQH
TRBV7-9	TRBJ1-5	ASSLSGGEQPQH
TRBV5-6	TRBJ2-7	ASSAAGTGFYEQY
TRBV6-5	TRBJ2-7	ASSNRMSYEQY
TRBV7-2	TRBJ2-6	ASSLTSGANVLT
TRBV30	TRBJ1-3	AWSTNPDKGNTIY
TRBV6-6	TRBJ2-5	ASSYWDRGVGSQY
TRBV5-4	TRBJ1-1	ASSLGGGRTEAF
TRBV19	TRBJ1-5	ASSRWGQGRDQPQH
TRBV30	TRBJ2-5	AWAGTSGRETQY
TRBV6-4	TRBJ2-7	ASSDHRTGIPYEQY
TRBV11-2	TRBJ2-7	ATRYRDYDYEQY
TRBV30	TRBJ1-5	AWSVQSGLLLPEHSNQPQH
TRBV4-3	TRBJ2-1	ASSQPGGRNEQF
TRBV6-6	TRBJ1-2	ASSTGTGGFNYGYT
TRBV27	TRBJ1-2	ASSSGTGVNYGYT
TRBV27	TRBJ2-7	ASSPWAKPYEQY
TRBV6-4	TRBJ2-2	ASSPDTDTGELF
TRBV5-4	TRBJ2-5	ASSLVGWEGETQY
TRBV19	TRBJ1-1	ASSPRRGGITEAF
TRBV18	TRBJ2-7	ASSSGTSGSYEQY
TRBV9	TRBJ2-1	ASKTSGRFYNEQF
TRBV2	TRBJ2-5	ATSALDRGGQETQY
TRBV6-5	TRBJ2-2	ASSYQGLNTGELF
TRBV11-3	TRBJ2-2	ASSTTTTINTGELF
TRBV5-6	TRBJ2-1	ASSQRDFHNEQF
TRBV27	TRBJ1-1	ASTTDRGQNTEAF
TRBV7-9	TRBJ1-5	ASSSGQSNQPQH
TRBV27	TRBJ1-3	ASRSDRGDTIY
TRBV10-3	TRBJ2-1	AISPQGGSGSRNEQF
TRBV29-1	TRBJ2-3	SVPGVSGTTDTQY
TRBV27	TRBJ2-7	ASSKLTPGHRELYEQY
TRBV29-1	TRBJ2-1	SVPTQGMNEQF
TRBV19	TRBJ2-1	ASTGQGAINEQF
TRBV27	TRBJ2-7	ASSLNGLAGGYEQY
TRBV10-2	TRBJ2-1	ASSASGRGNEQF
TRBV6-6	TRBJ2-2	ASSYAYRGAGELF
TRBV29-1	TRBJ2-1	SVVPYLGTGTNLPYNEQF
TRBV4-2	TRBJ2-3	ASSQDHSSGRAGNTQY
TRBV19	TRBJ2-5	ASTPSGGGLTQY
TRBV7-3	TRBJ2-3	ASSFEGVSDTQY
TRBV7-2	TRBJ2-2	ASSFYAAGPSGELF
TRBV5-1	TRBJ2-5	ASSAHSPLAGVSETQY
TRBV29-1	TRBJ1-1	SVEDLKGGAF